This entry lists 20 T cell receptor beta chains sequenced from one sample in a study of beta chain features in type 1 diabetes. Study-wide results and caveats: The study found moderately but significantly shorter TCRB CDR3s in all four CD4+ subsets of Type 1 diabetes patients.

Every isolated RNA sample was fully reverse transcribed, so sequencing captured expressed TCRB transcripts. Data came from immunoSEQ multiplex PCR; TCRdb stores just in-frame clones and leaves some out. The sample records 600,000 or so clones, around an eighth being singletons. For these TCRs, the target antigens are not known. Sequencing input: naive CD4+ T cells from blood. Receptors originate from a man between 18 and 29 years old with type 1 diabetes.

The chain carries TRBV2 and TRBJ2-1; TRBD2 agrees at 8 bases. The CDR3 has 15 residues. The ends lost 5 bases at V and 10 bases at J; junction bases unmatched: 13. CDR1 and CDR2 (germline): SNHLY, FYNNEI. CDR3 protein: CASSPLAGGSEEQFF. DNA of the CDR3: TGTGCCAGCAGTCCCCTTGCGGGGGGTTCGGAAGAGCAGTTCTTC. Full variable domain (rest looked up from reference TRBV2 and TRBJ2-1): EPEVTQTPSHQVTQMGQEVILRCVPISNHLYFYWYRQILGQKVEFLVSFYNNEISEKSEIFDDQFSVERPDGSNFTLKIRSTKLEDSAMYFCASSPLAGGSEEQFFGPGTRLTVL.

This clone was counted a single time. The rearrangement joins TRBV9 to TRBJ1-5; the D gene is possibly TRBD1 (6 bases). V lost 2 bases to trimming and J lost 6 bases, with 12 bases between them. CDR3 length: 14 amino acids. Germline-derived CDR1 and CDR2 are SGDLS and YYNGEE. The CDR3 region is CASSVDRGGQPQHF. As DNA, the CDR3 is TGTGCCAGCAGCGTGGACAGAGGTGGTCAGCCCCAGCATTTT.

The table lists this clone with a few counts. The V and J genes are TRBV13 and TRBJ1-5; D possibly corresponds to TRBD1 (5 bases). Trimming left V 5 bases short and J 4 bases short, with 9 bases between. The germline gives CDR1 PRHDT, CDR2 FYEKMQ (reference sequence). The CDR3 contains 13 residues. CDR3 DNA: TGTGCCAGCAGCGCAGACAGAAATCAGCCCCAGCATTTT. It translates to CASSADRNQPQHF.

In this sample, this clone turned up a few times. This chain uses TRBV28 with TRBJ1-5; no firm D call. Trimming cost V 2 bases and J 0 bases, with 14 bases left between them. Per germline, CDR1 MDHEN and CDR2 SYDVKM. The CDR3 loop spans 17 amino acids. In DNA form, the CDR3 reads TGTGCCAGCAGTTTAATCTCCCTGGCGTATAGCAATCAGCCCCAGCATTTT. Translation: CASSLISLAYSNQPQHF. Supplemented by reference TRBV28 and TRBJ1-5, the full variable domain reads DVKVTQSSRYLVKRTGEKVFLECVQDMDHENMFWYRQDPGLGLRLIYFSYDVKMKEKGDIPEGYSVSREKKERFSLILESASTNQTSMYLCASSLISLAYSNQPQHFGDGTRLSIL.

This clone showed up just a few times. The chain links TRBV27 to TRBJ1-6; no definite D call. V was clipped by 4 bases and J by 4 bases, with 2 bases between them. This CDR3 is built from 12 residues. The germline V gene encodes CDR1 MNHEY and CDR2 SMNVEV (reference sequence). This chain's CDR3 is CASSWYNSPLHF. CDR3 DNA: TGTGCCAGCAGTTGGTATAATTCACCCCTCCACTTT.

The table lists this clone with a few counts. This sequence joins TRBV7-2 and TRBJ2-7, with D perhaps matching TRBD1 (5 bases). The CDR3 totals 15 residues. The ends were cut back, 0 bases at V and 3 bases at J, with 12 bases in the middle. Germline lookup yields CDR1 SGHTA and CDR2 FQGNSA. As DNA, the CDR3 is TGTGCCAGCAGCTTAGCGGGGCCCCAGGGCTACGAGCAGTACTTC. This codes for CASSLAGPQGYEQYF.

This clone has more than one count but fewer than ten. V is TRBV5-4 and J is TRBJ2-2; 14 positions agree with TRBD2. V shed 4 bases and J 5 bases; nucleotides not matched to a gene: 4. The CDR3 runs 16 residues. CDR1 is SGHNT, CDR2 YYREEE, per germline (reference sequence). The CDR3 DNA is TGTGCCAGCAGCGCGGGACTAGCGGGAGTAACCGGGGAGCTGTTTTTT. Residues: CASSAGLAGVTGELFF.

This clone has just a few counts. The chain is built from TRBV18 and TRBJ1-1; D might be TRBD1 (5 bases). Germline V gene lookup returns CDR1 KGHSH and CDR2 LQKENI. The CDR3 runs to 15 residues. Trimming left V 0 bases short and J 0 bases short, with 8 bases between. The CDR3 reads CASSPPEGLNTEAFF. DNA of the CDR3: TGTGCCAGCTCACCACCCGAGGGGCTGAACACTGAAGCTTTCTTT.

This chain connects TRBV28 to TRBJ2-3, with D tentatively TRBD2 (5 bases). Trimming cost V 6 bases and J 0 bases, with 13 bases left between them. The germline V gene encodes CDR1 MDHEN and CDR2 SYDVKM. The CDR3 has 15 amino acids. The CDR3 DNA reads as TGTGCCAGCAGCCAGAGCGGTCCTAGCACAGATACGCAGTATTTT. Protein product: CASSQSGPSTDTQYF.

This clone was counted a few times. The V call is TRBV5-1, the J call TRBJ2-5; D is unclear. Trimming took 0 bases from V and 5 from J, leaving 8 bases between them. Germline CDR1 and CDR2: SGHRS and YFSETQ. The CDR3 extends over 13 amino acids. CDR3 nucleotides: TGCGCCAGCAGCTTGGGGGGTTTGGAGACCCAGTACTTC. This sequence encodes CASSLGGLETQYF.

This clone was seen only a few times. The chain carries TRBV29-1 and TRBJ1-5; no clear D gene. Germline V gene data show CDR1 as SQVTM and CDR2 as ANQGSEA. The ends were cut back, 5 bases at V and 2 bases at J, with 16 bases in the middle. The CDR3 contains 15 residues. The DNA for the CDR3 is TGCAGCGTTTATAATATTACCTGGGGCAATCAGCCCCAGCATTTT. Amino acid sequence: CSVYNITWGNQPQHF.

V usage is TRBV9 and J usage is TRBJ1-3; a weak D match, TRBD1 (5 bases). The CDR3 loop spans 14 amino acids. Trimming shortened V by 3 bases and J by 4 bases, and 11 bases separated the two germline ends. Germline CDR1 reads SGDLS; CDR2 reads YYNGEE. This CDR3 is CASSGQGFGNTIYF. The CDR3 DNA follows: TGTGCCAGCAGCGGCCAGGGTTTCGGAAACACCATATATTTT.

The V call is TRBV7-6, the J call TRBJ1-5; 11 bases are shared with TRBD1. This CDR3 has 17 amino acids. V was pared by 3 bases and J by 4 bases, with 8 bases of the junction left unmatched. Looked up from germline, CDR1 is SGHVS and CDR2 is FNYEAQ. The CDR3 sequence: CASSLGQGVEVNQPQHF. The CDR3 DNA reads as TGTGCCAGCAGCTTGGGACAGGGGGTTGAGGTTAATCAGCCCCAGCATTTT.

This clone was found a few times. DNA of the CDR3: TGCGCCAGCAGTCAAGAGAGGGGATCGGGCACTGAAGCTTTCTTT. This encodes CASSQERGSGTEAFF. The V call is TRBV23-1, the J call TRBJ1-1, with D perhaps matching TRBD1 (5 bases). TRBV23-1 is identified as an open reading frame with a role that is uncertain. Trimming shortened V by 2 bases and J by 4 bases, and 14 bases separated the two germline ends. The CDR3 sequence is 15 residues long.

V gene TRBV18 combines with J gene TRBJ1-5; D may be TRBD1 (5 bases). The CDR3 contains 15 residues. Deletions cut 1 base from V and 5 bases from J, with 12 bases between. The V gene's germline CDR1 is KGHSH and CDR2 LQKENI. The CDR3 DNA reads TGTGCCAGCTCACCACTGTCAGGGTCGGATCAGCCCCAGCATTTT. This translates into CASSPLSGSDQPQHF.

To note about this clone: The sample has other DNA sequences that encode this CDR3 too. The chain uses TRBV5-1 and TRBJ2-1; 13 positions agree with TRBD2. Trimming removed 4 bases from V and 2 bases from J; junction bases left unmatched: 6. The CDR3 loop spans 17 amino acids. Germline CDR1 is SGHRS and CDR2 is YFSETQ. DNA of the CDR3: TGCGCCAGCAGCCCAGGACTAGCGGGAGCGGCCTACAATGAGCAGTTCTTC. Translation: CASSPGLAGAAYNEQFF. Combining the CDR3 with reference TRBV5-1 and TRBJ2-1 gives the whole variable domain KAGVTQTPRYLIKTRGQQVTLSCSPISGHRSVSWYQQTPGQGLQFLFEYFSETQRNKGNFPGRFSGRQFSNSRSEMNVSTLELGDSALYLCASSPGLAGAAYNEQFFGPGTRLTVL.

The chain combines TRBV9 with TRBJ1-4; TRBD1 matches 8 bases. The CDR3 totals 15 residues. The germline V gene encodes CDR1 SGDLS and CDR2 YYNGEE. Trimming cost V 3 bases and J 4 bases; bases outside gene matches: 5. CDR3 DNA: TGTGCCAGCAGCGCCCTGGGACAGGTTAATGAAAAACTGTTTTTT. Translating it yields CASSALGQVNEKLFF.

The CDR3 spells CASSLFREASYEQYF. CDR3 in DNA: TGTGCCAGCAGCTTATTTCGGGAGGCATCGTACGAGCAGTACTTC. The chain joins TRBV11-1 to TRBJ2-7; TRBD2 matches at 7 bases. Germline V gene data show CDR1 as SGHAT and CDR2 as FQDESV (reference sequence). The CDR3 runs 15 residues. After removal of 2 bases from V and 4 bases from J, the junction contained 8 bases not matched to a gene. Full variable domain (rest looked up from reference TRBV11-1 and TRBJ2-7): EAEVAQSPRYKITEKSQAVAFWCDPISGHATLYWYRQILGQGPELLVQFQDESVVDDSQLPKDRFSAERLKGVDSTLKIQPAELGDSAMYLCASSLFREASYEQYFGPGTRLTVT.

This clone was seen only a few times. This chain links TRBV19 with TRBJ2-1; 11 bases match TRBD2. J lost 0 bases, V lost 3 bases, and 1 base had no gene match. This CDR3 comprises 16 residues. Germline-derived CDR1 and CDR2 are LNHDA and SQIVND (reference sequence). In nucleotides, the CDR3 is TGTGCCAGTAGTATCCTAGCGGGAGGCTCCTACAATGAGCAGTTCTTC. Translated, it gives CASSILAGGSYNEQFF.

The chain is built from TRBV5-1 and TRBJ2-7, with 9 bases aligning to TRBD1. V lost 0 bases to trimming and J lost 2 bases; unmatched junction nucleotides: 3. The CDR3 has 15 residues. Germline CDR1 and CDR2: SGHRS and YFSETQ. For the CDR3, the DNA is TGCGCCAGCAGCTTGGTAACAGGGGGCGCCTACGAGCAGTACTTC. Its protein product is CASSLVTGGAYEQYF.